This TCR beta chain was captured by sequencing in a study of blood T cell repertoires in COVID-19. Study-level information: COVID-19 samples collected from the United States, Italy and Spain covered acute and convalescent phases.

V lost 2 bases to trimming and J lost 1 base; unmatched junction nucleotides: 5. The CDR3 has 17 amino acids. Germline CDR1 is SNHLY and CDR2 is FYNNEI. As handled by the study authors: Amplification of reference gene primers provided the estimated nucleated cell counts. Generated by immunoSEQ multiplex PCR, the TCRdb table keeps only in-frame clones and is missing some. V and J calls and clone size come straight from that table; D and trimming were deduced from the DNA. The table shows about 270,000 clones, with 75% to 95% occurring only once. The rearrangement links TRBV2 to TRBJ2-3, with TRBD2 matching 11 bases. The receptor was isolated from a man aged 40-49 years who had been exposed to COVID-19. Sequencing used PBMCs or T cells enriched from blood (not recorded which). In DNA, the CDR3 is TGTGCCAGCAGTGAAACCGGGACTAGCGGCCGCACAGATACGCAGTATTTT. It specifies CASSETGTSGRTDTQYF.